This T cell receptor beta chain originates from a study of blood T cell repertoires in COVID-19. Study context: COVID-19 samples collected from the United States, Italy and Spain covered acute and convalescent phases.

This CDR3 contains 15 residues. Trimming removed 3 bases at V and 6 bases at J, with 17 bases between. Germline CDR1 and CDR2: MNHNS and SASEGT. Some clones are missing from TCRdb's copy, which holds only in-frame ones; the method was immunoSEQ multiplex PCR. The sample includes fewer than 250,000 clones, roughly 82% of them seen just once. Material: peripheral blood. The TCR was taken from a woman between 65 and 79 years old with acute or convalescent COVID-19. The chain carries TRBV6-1 and TRBJ1-2, with D tentatively TRBD1 (5 bases). For the CDR3, the DNA is TGTGCCAGCAGTGATTACAGTGCAGGGAGGAATGGCTACACCTTC. Translated: CASSDYSAGRNGYTF.